Following are 25 T cell receptor beta chains from one sample sequenced in a study of tumor-infiltrating lymphocytes in oesophageal squamous cell carcinoma. TCRdb re-derived calls from the PCR reads in MiXCR, one entry per CDR3 protein. The sample has approximately 13,000 distinct CDR3 sequences, about 53% seen once. Sequencing input: esophageal tumor tissue. Source of these receptors: a male donor with esophageal squamous cell carcinoma.

This rearrangement joins TRBV6-1 to TRBJ2-2; D is uncertain. CDR3 size: 13 residues. The germline V gene encodes CDR1 MNHNS and CDR2 SASEGT. Trimming shortened V by 5 bases and J by 6 bases, and 10 bases separated the two germline ends. CDR3 sequence: CASSSSRSGELFF. CDR3 bases: TGTGCCAGCAGTTCCTCTAGGTCCGGGGAGCTGTTTTTT.

With regard to this clonotype: Here the CDR3 omits its conserved ending phenylalanine or tryptophan, so a read error is the likely source. The DNA is omitted, as the CDR3 cannot be located on it reliably, and the CDR3 follows TCRdb's listing. V and J are TRBV5-6 and TRBJ2-5; no check of the table's D call, TRBD1, against the DNA was made. Including both end residues, the CDR3 is 16 amino acids long. Germline V gene lookup returns CDR1 SGHDT and CDR2 YYEEEE. CDR3 region: CASRIGTANYGYTFGS.

Turning to this clonotype: A much larger clone lies a single base off, so this may be a read error. This rearrangement joins TRBV7-8 to TRBJ2-7, with 7 bases that match TRBD1. This CDR3 is built from 15 residues. The germline V gene encodes CDR1 SGHVS and CDR2 FQNEAQ. V lost 5 bases, J lost 7 bases, and 14 bases stayed unmatched. CDR3 sequence (DNA): TGTGCCAGCAGCCAAAGGGACAGCTCCTACAATGAGCAGTACTTC. Its protein product is CASSQRDSSYNEQYF.

CDR3 loop: CASSLGTGSHEQYF. As DNA, the CDR3 is TGTGCCAGCAGCTTAGGGACAGGGAGCCACGAGCAGTACTTC. The genes are TRBV7-6 and TRBJ2-5; 8 positions match TRBD1. The DNA end lines up better with TRBJ2-7; the J call may be wrong. Germline loops: CDR1 SGHVS, CDR2 FNYEAQ. The CDR3 is 14 residues long.

This clonotype was found a few times. The chain employs TRBV7-2 and TRBJ2-5; TRBD1 is a possible D gene (5 bases). The J call may not be correct, given that the DNA end is closer to TRBJ2-7. Germline CDR1 SGHTA, CDR2 FQGNSA. There are 14 residues in the CDR3. The CDR3, as DNA: TGTGCCAGCAGCTCATACAGGAGACACTACGAGCAGTACTTC. This encodes CASSSYRRHYEQYF.

V usage is TRBV6-8 and J usage is TRBJ2-1; TRBD1 matches at 9 bases. The end of the DNA aligns better with TRBJ2-7, so the J call may be wrong. This CDR3 contains 14 residues. The V gene's germline CDR1 is MNHGY and CDR2 SAAAGT. The CDR3 nucleotides are TGTGCCAGCAGTAAGACAGGGGGGAACTACGAGCAGTACTTC. It specifies CASSKTGGNYEQYF.

This clonotype was seen at least ten times. The V call is TRBV11-1, the J call TRBJ1-6, with D maybe TRBD1 (6 bases). The CDR3 runs to 14 residues. Looked up from germline, CDR1 is SGHAT and CDR2 is FQDESV (reference sequence). The V and J ends lost 4 bases and 7 bases respectively, with 11 bases between them. The DNA for the CDR3 is TGTGCCAGCAGCTCAAGGGGGTCGAATTCACCCCTCCACTTT. It specifies CASSSRGSNSPLHF.

This clonotype came up once. V and J are TRBV7-9 and TRBJ2-7; a possible D gene is TRBD2 (6 bases). The J call may not be correct, given that the DNA end is closer to TRBJ2-1. The CDR3 totals 14 residues. CDR1 and CDR2 (germline): SEHNR, FQNEAQ (reference sequence). CDR3 nucleotide sequence: TGTGCCAGCAGCTTTGCGGGGAACTACAATGAGCAGTTCTTC. Protein sequence: CASSFAGNYNEQFF.

The chain carries TRBV12-3 or TRBV12-4 and TRBJ1-4; 9 bases match TRBD1. This CDR3 is 15 amino acids long. Germline trimming cut 6 bases from V and 4 bases from J; bases unmatched to any gene: 6. The CDR3 loop is CASSRDRVNNEKLFF. CDR3 bases: TGTGCCAGCAGCAGGGACAGGGTCAATAATGAAAAACTGTTTTTT.

In this sample, this clonotype turned up many times. The CDR3 DNA sequence: TGTGCCAGCAGCTTGGCCGGACTGTTCAATCAGCCCCAGCATTTT. It codes for CASSLAGLFNQPQHF. The rearrangement links TRBV5-6 to TRBJ1-5; D gene uncertain. The CDR3 has 15 residues. V lost 0 bases and J 3 bases, leaving 10 bases between the germline ends. The germline V gene encodes CDR1 SGHDT and CDR2 YYEEEE.

This clonotype was found a few times. This chain connects TRBV7-2 to TRBJ2-1; D is undetermined. The V gene lost 1 base and the J gene lost 9 bases, with 7 bases spanning the gap. Per germline, CDR1 SGHTA and CDR2 FQGNSA. The CDR3 runs to 12 residues. The CDR3 sequence is CASSLGVVEQFF. DNA of the CDR3: TGTGCCAGCAGCTTAGGAGTTGTTGAGCAGTTCTTC.

This clonotype appeared a few times. This sequence joins TRBV28 and TRBJ2-3, with 9 bases lining up with TRBD2. The germline CDR1 and CDR2 sequences are MDHEN and SYDVKM. The CDR3 has 14 amino acids. Trimming took 3 bases from V and 3 from J; bases not matched to a gene: 1. The CDR3 DNA reads TGTGCCAGCAGTTTCCTAGCGGGAACAGATACGCAGTATTTT. As protein: CASSFLAGTDTQYF. Combining the CDR3 with reference TRBV28 and TRBJ2-3 gives the whole variable domain DVKVTQSSRYLVKRTGEKVFLECVQDMDHENMFWYRQDPGLGLRLIYFSYDVKMKEKGDIPEGYSVSREKKERFSLILESASTNQTSMYLCASSFLAGTDTQYFGPGTRLTVL.

The chain is built from TRBV6-8 and TRBJ2-4; TRBD1 aligns across 9 bases. Judging by the DNA end, TRBJ2-7 fits better; the J call may be wrong. CDR3 length equals 17 residues. Germline V gene lookup returns CDR1 MNHGY and CDR2 SAAAGT. CDR3 sequence reads: CASSYSRLGQGVYEQYF. Here the CDR3 DNA reads TGTGCCAGCAGTTACTCGCGGCTGGGACAGGGAGTTTACGAGCAGTACTTC.

The chain links TRBV7-8 to TRBJ2-5; the match to TRBD2 covers 9 bases. The DNA end lines up better with TRBJ2-1; the J call may be wrong. The CDR3 runs to 14 residues. From germline, CDR1 is SGHVS and CDR2 FQNEAQ. CDR3 nucleotides: TGTGCCAGCAAAAGCGGGAGGACCAACAATGAGCAGTTCTTC. Amino acids: CASKSGRTNNEQFF.

This chain links TRBV11-3 with TRBJ1-1; D remains ambiguous. The CDR3 is 12 amino acids. The V gene lost 5 bases and the J gene lost 5 bases, with 9 bases spanning the gap. From germline, CDR1 is SGHNT and CDR2 YENEEA. This CDR3 reads CASSPGGTEAFF. As DNA, the CDR3 is TGTGCCAGCAGCCCCGGAGGAACTGAAGCTTTCTTT.

This clonotype has only a few counts. The chain uses TRBV12-3 or TRBV12-4 and TRBJ2-3; D is perhaps TRBD1 (6 bases). Trimming left V 3 bases short and J 7 bases short, with 11 bases between. CDR3 length: 13 residues. The CDR3 DNA is TGTGCCAGCAGTTTGGGGCAGGGGTATACGCAGTATTTT. It encodes CASSLGQGYTQYF.

The gene calls are TRBV28 and TRBJ2-3; TRBD1 is a possible D gene (5 bases). V was clipped by 8 bases and J by 2 bases, with 11 bases between them. Germline V gene data show CDR1 as MDHEN and CDR2 as SYDVKM. This CDR3 has 13 amino acids. This CDR3 is CASQGRNTDTQYF. The CDR3 DNA is TGTGCCAGCCAGGGTCGTAACACAGATACGCAGTATTTT.

J is TRBJ2-5 and V is TRBV7-2, with D tentatively TRBD2 (6 bases). The tail of the sequence fits TRBJ2-7 better, so the J call may be wrong. Germline V gene data show CDR1 as SGHTA and CDR2 as FQGNSA. This CDR3 is 16 amino acids long. The CDR3 region is CASSYDRNWRAYEQYF. The CDR3 DNA follows: TGTGCCAGCAGCTACGACAGAAACTGGAGGGCCTACGAGCAGTACTTC.

The chain carries TRBV7-4 and TRBJ1-1, with D unresolved. The CDR3 has 13 amino acids. The V end was cut by 4 bases, the J end by 8 bases, with 14 bases between. The germline V gene has CDR1 SGHVT and CDR2 SQSDAQ. The CDR3 nucleotides read TGTGCCAGCAGCTGGTTTGTGGGCACCGAAGCTTTCTTT. Its translation is CASSWFVGTEAFF.

The rearrangement joins TRBV28 to TRBJ2-1; TRBD2 aligns across 7 bases. The CDR3 length is 12 residues. Germline assignment: CDR1 MDHEN and CDR2 SYDVKM. V was clipped by 6 bases and J by 14 bases; unmatched bases: 10. The CDR3 DNA reads as TGTGCCAGCAGCCCCTTAGGCGGGGGAGAGTTCTTC. The encoded protein is CASSPLGGGEFF.

The chain links TRBV7-2 to TRBJ1-1; D is uncertain. Germline V gives CDR1 SGHTA, CDR2 FQGNSA. The V and J ends lost 1 base and 0 bases respectively, with 9 bases between them. This CDR3 comprises 15 residues. The CDR3 reads CASSLVGIMNTEAFF. The CDR3 nucleotides read TGTGCCAGCAGCTTAGTTGGGATAATGAACACTGAAGCTTTCTTT. Together with reference TRBV7-2 and TRBJ1-1, the CDR3 gives the full variable domain: GAGVSQSPSNKVTEKGKDVELRCDPISGHTALYWYRQSLGQGLEFLIYFQGNSAPDKSGLPSDRFSAERTGGSVSTLTIQRTQQEDSAVYLCASSLVGIMNTEAFFGQGTRLTVV.

The chain links TRBV6-1 to TRBJ2-5; 9 bases are a match to TRBD1. The CDR3 totals 14 residues. Per the germline V gene, CDR1 is MNHNS and CDR2 is SASEGT. Trimming cost V 6 bases and J 12 bases; bases outside gene matches: 14. The CDR3 here is CASRPTGGIGVEYF. For the CDR3, the DNA is TGTGCCAGCAGGCCGACAGGGGGAATCGGTGTTGAGTACTTC.

This clonotype came up a few times. CDR3 bases: TGTGCCAGCAGCTTAGTGGCCTTTCAGGGAGGAGATACGCAGTATTTT. It specifies CASSLVAFQGGDTQYF. The chain joins TRBV7-2 to TRBJ2-3, with D possibly being TRBD2 (6 bases). CDR3 length equals 16 residues. Germline CDR1 reads SGHTA; CDR2 reads FQGNSA. The ends were cut back, 1 base at V and 5 bases at J, with 16 bases in the middle. Full variable domain (missing parts from reference TRBV7-2 and TRBJ2-3): GAGVSQSPSNKVTEKGKDVELRCDPISGHTALYWYRQSLGQGLEFLIYFQGNSAPDKSGLPSDRFSAERTGGSVSTLTIQRTQQEDSAVYLCASSLVAFQGGDTQYFGPGTRLTVL.

This chain uses TRBV12-3 or TRBV12-4 with TRBJ1-1; D is unclear. The CDR3 is 15 amino acids. V lost 7 bases to trimming and J lost 1 base, with 16 bases between them. The CDR3 region is CASTFLRAANTEAFF. The DNA for the CDR3 is TGTGCCAGCACTTTCCTGAGGGCGGCGAACACTGAAGCTTTCTTT.

The chain is built from TRBV6-1 and TRBJ2-3; D is undetermined. Between the trimmed V and J ends, which lost 5 bases and 5 bases, there was a span of 11 bases. Germline loops: CDR1 MNHNS, CDR2 SASEGT. This CDR3 contains 13 residues. CDR3 in amino acids: CASSSLRRDTQYF. The CDR3 DNA reads as TGTGCCAGCAGTTCCCTTCGAAGAGATACGCAGTATTTT.